What follows describes a single T cell receptor (beta chain). Its antigen is currently unknown. The ends were cut back, 4 bases at V and 3 bases at J, with 15 bases in the middle. The CDR3 length is 16 residues. CDR1 is SNHLY and CDR2 is FYNNEI in the germline V gene. From the reads, TCRdb called clonotypes with MiXCR, one entry per CDR3 protein. The table lists 150,000 to 200,000 distinct CDR3 sequences, approximately 15% of them singletons, with more than 20% in the top ten. The entry originates in a study of T cell repertoires in cytomegalovirus infection. Study details: A matching HLA type, together with CMV infection, was signaled by public TCR beta signatures.

Study conclusions and caveats: CMV-specific HLA-C-restricted TCR beta clonotypes dominated the ex vivo response.

V gene TRBV2 combines with J gene TRBJ2-2; possibly TRBD1 for D (5 bases). What was sequenced was PBMCs. The clonotype originates from a human donor in good health (CMV status not recorded). Some clones in this sample may be carry-over from other donors' samples. The CDR3 loop reads CASSAKGPGYTGELFF. The CDR3 nucleotides are TGTGCCAGCAGTGCGAAGGGGCCCGGGTACACCGGGGAGCTGTTTTTT.